This T cell receptor (beta chain) was captured in a study of blood T cell repertoires in COVID-19. The CDR3 has 16 amino acids. In germline, CDR1 is MNHEY, CDR2 SVGAGI. Trimming removed 0 bases from V and 0 bases from J, with 6 bases in between. In its sample, this clone was seen a few times. The table came from immunoSEQ multiplex PCR; TCRdb's copy has only in-frame clones and leaves some out. The table lists approximately 250,000 clones, 70% to 90% of them singletons. The specimen sequenced was peripheral blood. This TCR derives from a woman aged 60 to 75 with active or convalescent COVID-19. V usage is TRBV6-5 and J usage is TRBJ2-6; D unclear. The DNA for the CDR3 is TGTGCCAGCAGTTACTCTCACTACTCTGGGGCCAACGTCCTGACTTTC. Protein: CASSYSHYSGANVLTF.